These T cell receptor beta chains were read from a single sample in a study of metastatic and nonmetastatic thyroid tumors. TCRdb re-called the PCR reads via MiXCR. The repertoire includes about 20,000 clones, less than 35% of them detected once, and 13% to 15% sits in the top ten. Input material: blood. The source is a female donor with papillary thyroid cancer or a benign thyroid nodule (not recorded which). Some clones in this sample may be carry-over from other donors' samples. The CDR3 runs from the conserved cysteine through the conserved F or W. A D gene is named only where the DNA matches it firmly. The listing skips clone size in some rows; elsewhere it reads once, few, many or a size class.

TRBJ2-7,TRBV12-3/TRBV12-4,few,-,TGTGCCAGCAGTTTAGACTTGAGCTCCTACGAGCAGTACTTC,CASSLDLSSYEQYF
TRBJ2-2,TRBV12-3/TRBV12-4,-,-,TGTGCCAGCAGTTTGGTAACCGACAGGAGGGGATCGGACACCGGGGAGCTGTTTTTT,CASSLVTDRRGSDTGELFF
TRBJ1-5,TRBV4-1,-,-,TGCGCCAGCAGCCTTTATCAGGTGTACAATCAGCCCCAGCATTTT,CASSLYQVYNQPQHF
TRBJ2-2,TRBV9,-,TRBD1,TGTGCCAGCAGCATTCACAGGGGGGACGGGGAGCTGTTTTTT,CASSIHRGDGELFF
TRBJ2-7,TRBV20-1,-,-,TGCAGTGCTGGCTGGGACCTGAGGGCCTACGAGCAGTACTTC,CSAGWDLRAYEQYF
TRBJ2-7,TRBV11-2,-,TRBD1,TGTGCCAGCAGGATTCCGGGACAGGGAGGCGAGCAGTACTTC,CASRIPGQGGEQYF
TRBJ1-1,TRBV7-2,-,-,TGTGCCAGCAGCTTAGTCGTAGGGGGTGGGCCTGAAGCTTTCTTT,CASSLVVGGGPEAFF
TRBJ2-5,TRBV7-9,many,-,TGTGCCAGCAGCTTATCATCGGATCCGGAGACCCAGTACTTC,CASSLSSDPETQYF
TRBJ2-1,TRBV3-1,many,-,TGTGCCAGCAGTTTAAGGGTGGAGGGCTACAATGAGCAGTTCTTC,CASSLRVEGYNEQFF
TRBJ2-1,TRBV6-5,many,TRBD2,TGTGCCAGCAGTTACTCGGGGAGGGACAATGAGCAGTTCTTC,CASSYSGRDNEQFF
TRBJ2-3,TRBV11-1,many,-,TGTGCCAGCAGCTTCCTTGTGGGCACAGATACGCAGTATTTT,CASSFLVGTDTQYF
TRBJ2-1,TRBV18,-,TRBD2,TGTGCCAGCTCAACAAAGGGACAGCCAGCGGGACTAGCGGGGAGACTCAATGAGCAGTTCTTC,CASSTKGQPAGLAGRLNEQFF
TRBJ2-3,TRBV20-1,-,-,TGCAGTGCTAGTGGGGGGCTAGCCCTCGATACGCAGTATTTT,CSASGGLALDTQYF
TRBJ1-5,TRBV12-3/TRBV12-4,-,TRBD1,TGTGCCAGCAGTTACCGGGACAGAGAGGATCAGCACCAGCATTTT,CASSYRDREDQHQHF
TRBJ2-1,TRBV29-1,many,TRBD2,TGCAGCGTTGAACTCCGCGGGGGAGGAAATGAGCAGTTCTTC,CSVELRGGGNEQFF
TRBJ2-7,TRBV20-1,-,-,TGCAGTGCTAGAGATTTCATGGCTAGCTCCTACGAGCAGTACTTC,CSARDFMASSYEQYF
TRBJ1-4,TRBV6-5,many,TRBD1,TGTGCCAGCAGTTACTCCGGGACAGGGGGGGAAAAACTGTTTTTT,CASSYSGTGGEKLFF
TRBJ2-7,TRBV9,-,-,TGTGCCAGCAGCGTAGATTTCCGTGAAATGGACGAGCAGTACTTC,CASSVDFREMDEQYF
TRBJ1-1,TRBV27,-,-,TGTGCCAGCAGTTTAGAGGGTTTCTACACTGAAGCTTTCTTT,CASSLEGFYTEAFF
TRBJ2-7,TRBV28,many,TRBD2,TGTGCCAGCCAACTAGCGGGAGGGCCAGTTGCGAACTACGAGCAGTACTTC,CASQLAGGPVANYEQYF
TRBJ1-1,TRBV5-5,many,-,TGTGCCAGCAGCTTGGTCCAGGGTAAAACTGAAGCTTTCTTT,CASSLVQGKTEAFF
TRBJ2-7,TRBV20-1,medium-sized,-,TGCAGTGCTAGCGGGGGAGTGGACCGAGGAACCTACGAGCAGTACTTC,CSASGGVDRGTYEQYF
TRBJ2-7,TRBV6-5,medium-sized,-,TGTGCCAGCAGTCCGTGGAAGGGCGCGGGAACGGAAGCCTACGAGCAGTACTTC,CASSPWKGAGTEAYEQYF
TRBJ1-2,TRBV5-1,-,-,TGCGCCAGCAGCGAGGGCGACGCTAACTATGGCTACACCTTC,CASSEGDANYGYTF
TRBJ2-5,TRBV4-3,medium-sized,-,TGCGCCAGCAGCCAAAAATCGGCCGGGAGTCAACAAGAGACCCAGTACTTC,CASSQKSAGSQQETQYF
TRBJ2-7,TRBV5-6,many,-,TGTGCCAGCAGCTTGGGGGACACCGGTCTTTACGAGCAGTACTTC,CASSLGDTGLYEQYF
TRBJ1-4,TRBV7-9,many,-,TGTGCCAGCAGCTTAGCACCCTCTACGAAAGAAAAACTGTTTTTT,CASSLAPSTKEKLFF
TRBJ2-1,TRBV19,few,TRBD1,TGTGCCAGTAGCATCCCGGGACAGCTCTACAATGAGCAGTTCTTC,CASSIPGQLYNEQFF
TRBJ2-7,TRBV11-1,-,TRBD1,TGTGCCAGCAGCCCTAAACAGGGGCCTTCCTACGAGCAGTACTTC,CASSPKQGPSYEQYF
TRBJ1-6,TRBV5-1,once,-,TGCGCCAGCAGCTTGGGTGACAGGAATTCACCCCTCCACTTT,CASSLGDRNSPLHF
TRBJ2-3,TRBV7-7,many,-,TGTGCCAGCAGCTTACTAGGCCGCACAGATACGCAGTATTTT,CASSLLGRTDTQYF
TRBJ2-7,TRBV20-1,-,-,TGCAGTGCTGAGTACAGGTTATACGAGCAGTACTTC,CSAEYRLYEQYF
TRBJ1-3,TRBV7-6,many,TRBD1,TGTGCCAGCAGCTTAGGGGGACAGGGCTTTGGAAACACCATATATTTT,CASSLGGQGFGNTIYF
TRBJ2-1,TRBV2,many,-,TGTGCCAGCAGTGAGACAGAAGCCCACAATGAGCAGTTCTTC,CASSETEAHNEQFF
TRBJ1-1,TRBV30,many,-,TGTGCCTGGAGTGTATCTCGCGGAGCTGAAGCTTTCTTT,CAWSVSRGAEAFF
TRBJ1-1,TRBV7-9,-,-,TGTGCCAGCAGCATTCAACAGACCCACAACACTGAAGCTTTCTTT,CASSIQQTHNTEAFF
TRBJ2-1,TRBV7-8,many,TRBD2,TGTGCCAGCAGCTCGGGGACTAGCTCCTACAATGAGCAGTTCTTC,CASSSGTSSYNEQFF
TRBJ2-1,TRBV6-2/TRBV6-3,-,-,TGTGCCGGCAGTTACTTGCGTGAGTTGAGTGAGCAGTTCTTC,CAGSYLRELSEQFF
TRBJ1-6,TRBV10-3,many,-,TGTGCCATCAGTGAGTCGAGGGCGGGCGCAGGGATCAATTCACCCCTCCACTTT,CAISESRAGAGINSPLHF
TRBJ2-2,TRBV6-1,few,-,TGTGCCAGCAGCCCCGAATTAGGAGCCGGGGAGCTGTTTTTT,CASSPELGAGELFF
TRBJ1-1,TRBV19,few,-,TGTGCCAGTAGTATTCCGTCTGAAGCTTTCTTT,CASSIPSEAFF
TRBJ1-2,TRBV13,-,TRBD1,TGTGCCAGCAGCTTAAGGACAGGGTACAACTATGGCTACACCTTC,CASSLRTGYNYGYTF
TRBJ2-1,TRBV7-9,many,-,TGTGCCAGCAGCTCCCGACAGATTCTCTCCTACAATGAGCAGTTCTTC,CASSSRQILSYNEQFF
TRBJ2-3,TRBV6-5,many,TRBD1,TGTGCCAGCAGTTACTCAGCTCAGGGGGCAGCGGATACGCAGTATTTT,CASSYSAQGAADTQYF
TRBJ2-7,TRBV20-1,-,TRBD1,TGCAGTGCTAGAGATGGGGACAGGGTTTCCCCCGAGCAGTACTTC,CSARDGDRVSPEQYF
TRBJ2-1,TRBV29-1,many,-,TGCAGCGGTTCACGCTCCTACAATGAGCAGTTCTTC,CSGSRSYNEQFF